The 13 T cell receptor beta chains presented below share a single source sample, sequenced in a study of T-cell reconstitution after alpha-beta-depleted transplantation in children. For TCRbeta, the library was prepared with unique molecular identifiers. TCRdb reanalysed the PCR reads using MiXCR and keeps one entry per CDR3 protein. The table has 350,000 to 400,000 distinct CDR3 sequences, about an eighth seen once. The sample in question was PBMCs, obtained from the stem cell graft. Receptors were obtained from a human donor who donated a stem cell graft to a child with Fanconi anemia.

This chain uses TRBV6-1 with TRBJ1-3; D is uncertain. Trimming removed 6 bases at V and 0 bases at J, with 15 bases between. The CDR3 sequence is 16 residues long. Germline V gives CDR1 MNHNS, CDR2 SASEGT. CDR3 residues: CASSSLTANSGNTIYF. CDR3 nucleotides: TGTGCCAGCAGCTCATTGACGGCTAACTCTGGAAACACCATATATTTT.

This sequence joins TRBV5-1 and TRBJ2-2; D not certain. The CDR3 length is 13 residues. Germline V gene sequence: CDR1 SGHRS, CDR2 YFSETQ. Trimming stripped 6 bases from V and 6 bases from J, with 12 bases between. Here the CDR3 reads CASTLEGPGELFF. The CDR3 DNA reads as TGCGCCAGCACGCTCGAAGGGCCCGGGGAGCTGTTTTTT.

This clonotype has a handful of counts. V and J are TRBV12-3 or TRBV12-4 and TRBJ2-3, with 7 bases fitting TRBD1. Trimming at V came to 5 bases and at J to 3 bases, leaving 11 bases not matched to a gene. The CDR3 runs 16 residues. The CDR3 DNA reads as TGTGCCAGCAGTGCCGACAGGGCCATACCGACAGATACGCAGTATTTT. Translation: CASSADRAIPTDTQYF.

This clonotype occurred many times. J is TRBJ2-4 and V is TRBV12-3 or TRBV12-4, with a tentative D call TRBD2 (6 bases). Deletions cut 7 bases from V and 8 bases from J, with 15 bases between. The CDR3 contains 13 residues. The CDR3 reads CASNSRDSDIQYF. The DNA of the CDR3 is TGTGCCAGCAACTCCCGGGACTCTGACATTCAGTACTTC.

The genes are TRBV27 and TRBJ1-6; 7 bases are shared with TRBD1. Germline values: CDR1 MNHEY, CDR2 SMNVEV (reference sequence). CDR3 size: 17 residues. Trimming at V came to 2 bases and at J to 4 bases, leaving 8 bases not matched to a gene. CDR3 amino acids: CASSLNRDSLYNSPLHF. The CDR3 DNA reads TGTGCCAGCAGTTTAAACCGGGACAGCCTTTATAATTCACCCCTCCACTTT.

There are many counts of this clonotype. The rearrangement links TRBV18 to TRBJ2-7, with D unclear. Germline V CDR1 and CDR2: KGHSH, LQKENI. Trimming took off 3 bases at V and 2 bases at J, with 14 bases between the two ends. CDR3 length equals 15 residues. The chain's CDR3 is CASSPTHGSTYEQYF. In DNA, the CDR3 is TGTGCCAGCTCACCGACCCATGGTTCGACCTACGAGCAGTACTTC.

This clonotype occurred many times. The V call is TRBV18, the J call TRBJ1-2, with TRBD1 as a possible D gene (5 bases). This CDR3 region has 13 residues. Trimming stripped 6 bases from V and 6 bases from J, with 14 bases between. Germline V CDR1 and CDR2: KGHSH, LQKENI. The chain's CDR3 is CASSPRGADGYTF. DNA for the CDR3: TGTGCCAGCTCGCCGCGCGGGGCCGATGGCTACACCTTC.

The V gene is TRBV20-1, the J gene TRBJ1-1, with TRBD1 as a possible D gene (6 bases). This CDR3 has 13 residues. Germline assignment: CDR1 DFQATT and CDR2 SNEGSKA (reference sequence). V gave up 6 bases and J gave up 5 bases, with 16 bases separating them. In DNA form, the CDR3 reads TGCAGTGCGTACAGGGAGGGTGAAACTGAAGCTTTCTTT. Its translation: CSAYREGETEAFF.

The rearrangement joins TRBV7-3 to TRBJ2-2, with TRBD1 as a possible D gene (5 bases). The germline V and J ends were trimmed by 4 bases and 7 bases, with 13 bases remaining between them. The germline gives CDR1 SGHTA, CDR2 FQGTGA. The CDR3 consists of 14 residues. The CDR3 nucleotides read TGTGCCAGCAGCTCCCAGTCAGACAGCGGGGAGCTGTTTTTT. This codes for CASSSQSDSGELFF.

CDR3: CASSVGGQGAGYGYTF. The CDR3 DNA sequence: TGTGCCAGCAGCGTAGGCGGACAGGGGGCAGGGTATGGCTACACCTTC. The V call is TRBV9, the J call TRBJ1-2, with 11 bases identical to TRBD1. The germline V gene has CDR1 SGDLS and CDR2 YYNGEE. The CDR3 is 16 amino acids. V was clipped by 0 bases and J by 5 bases; unmatched bases: 6.

V gene TRBV5-1 combines with J gene TRBJ2-5, with no clear D. The CDR3 is made up of 14 amino acids. CDR1 is SGHRS, CDR2 YFSETQ, per germline. V shed 2 bases and J shed 2 bases, with 10 bases lying between them. CDR3 sequence: CASSFITAQETQYF. CDR3 bases: TGCGCCAGCAGCTTTATAACAGCACAAGAGACCCAGTACTTC.

This clonotype was observed a few times. The chain carries TRBV20-1 and TRBJ1-5; D gene unclear. The CDR3 has 12 residues. Between the trimmed V and J ends, which lost 3 bases and 7 bases, there was a span of 10 bases. Per the germline V gene, CDR1 is DFQATT and CDR2 is SNEGSKA (reference sequence). In DNA, the CDR3 is TGCAGTGCTAGTTTGCCCGGACAGCCCCAGCATTTT. Translation gives CSASLPGQPQHF.

The J gene is TRBJ1-4, the V gene TRBV11-2; no reliable D call. The CDR3 has 14 amino acids. Trimming left V 3 bases short and J 5 bases short, with 10 bases between. Germline V gives CDR1 SGHAT, CDR2 FQNNGV. The CDR3 is CASSLRQLNEKLFF. The CDR3 nucleotides are TGTGCCAGCAGCTTGAGGCAGTTGAATGAAAAACTGTTTTTT.